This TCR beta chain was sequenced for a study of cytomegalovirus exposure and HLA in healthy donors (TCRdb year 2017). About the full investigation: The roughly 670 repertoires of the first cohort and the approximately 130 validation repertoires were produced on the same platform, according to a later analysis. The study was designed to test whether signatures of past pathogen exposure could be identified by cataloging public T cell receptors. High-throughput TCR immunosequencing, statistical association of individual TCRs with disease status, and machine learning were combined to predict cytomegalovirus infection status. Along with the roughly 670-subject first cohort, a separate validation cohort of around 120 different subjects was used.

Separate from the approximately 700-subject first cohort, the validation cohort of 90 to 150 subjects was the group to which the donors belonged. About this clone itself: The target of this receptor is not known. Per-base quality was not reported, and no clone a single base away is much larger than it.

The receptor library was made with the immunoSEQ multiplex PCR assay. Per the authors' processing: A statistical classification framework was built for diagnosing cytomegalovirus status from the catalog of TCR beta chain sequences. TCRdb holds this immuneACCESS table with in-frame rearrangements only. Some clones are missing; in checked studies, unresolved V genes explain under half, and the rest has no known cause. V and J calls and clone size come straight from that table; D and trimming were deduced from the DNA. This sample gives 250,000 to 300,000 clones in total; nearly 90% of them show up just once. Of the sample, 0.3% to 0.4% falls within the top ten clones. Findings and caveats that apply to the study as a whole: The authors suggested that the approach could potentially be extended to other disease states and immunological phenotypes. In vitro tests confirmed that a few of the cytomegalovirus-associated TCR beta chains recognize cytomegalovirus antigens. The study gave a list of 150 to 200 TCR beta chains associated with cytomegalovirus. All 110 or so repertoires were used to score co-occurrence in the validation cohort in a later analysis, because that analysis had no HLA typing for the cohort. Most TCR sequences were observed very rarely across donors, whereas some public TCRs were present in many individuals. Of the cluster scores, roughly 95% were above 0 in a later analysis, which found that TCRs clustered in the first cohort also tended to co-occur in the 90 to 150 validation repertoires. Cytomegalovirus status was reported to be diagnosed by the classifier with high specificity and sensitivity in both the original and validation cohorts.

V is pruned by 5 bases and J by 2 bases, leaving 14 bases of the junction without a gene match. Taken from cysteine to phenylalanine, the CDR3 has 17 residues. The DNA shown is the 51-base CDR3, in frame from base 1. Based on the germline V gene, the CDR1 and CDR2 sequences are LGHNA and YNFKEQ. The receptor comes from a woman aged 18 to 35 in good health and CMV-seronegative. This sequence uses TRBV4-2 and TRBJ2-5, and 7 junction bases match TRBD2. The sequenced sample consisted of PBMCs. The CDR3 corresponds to CASSARRPGGGQETQYF. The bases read TGTGCCAGCAGCGCACGACGTCCGGGCGGGGGACAAGAGACCCAGTACTTC.